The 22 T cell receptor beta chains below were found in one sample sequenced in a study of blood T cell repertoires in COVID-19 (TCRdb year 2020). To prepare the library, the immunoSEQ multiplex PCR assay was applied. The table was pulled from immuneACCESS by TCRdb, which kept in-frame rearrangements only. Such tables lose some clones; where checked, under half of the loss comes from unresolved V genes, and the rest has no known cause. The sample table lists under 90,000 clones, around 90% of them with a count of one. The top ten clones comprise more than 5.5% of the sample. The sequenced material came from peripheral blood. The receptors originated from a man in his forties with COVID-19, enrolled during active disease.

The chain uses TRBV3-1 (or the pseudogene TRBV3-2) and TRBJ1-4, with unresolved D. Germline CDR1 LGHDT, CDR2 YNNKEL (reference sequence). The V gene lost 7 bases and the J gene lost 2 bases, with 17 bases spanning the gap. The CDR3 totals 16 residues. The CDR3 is CASKPRATPTNEKLFF. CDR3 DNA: TGTGCCAGCAAGCCCCGAGCTACCCCGACTAATGAAAAACTGTTTTTT.

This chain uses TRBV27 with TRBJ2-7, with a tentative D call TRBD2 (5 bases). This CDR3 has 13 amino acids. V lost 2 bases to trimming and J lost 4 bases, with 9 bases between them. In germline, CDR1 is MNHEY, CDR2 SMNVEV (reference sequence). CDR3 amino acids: CASSLRGPYEQYF. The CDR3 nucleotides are TGTGCCAGCAGTTTACGCGGGCCTTACGAGCAGTACTTC.

This chain's CDR3 is CASSYGQVVPEAFF. The CDR3 coding sequence is TGTGCCAGCAGTTACGGTCAGGTCGTACCCGAAGCTTTCTTT. The rearrangement uses TRBV6-5 and TRBJ1-1, with D uncertain. The CDR3 totals 14 residues. Germline CDR1 and CDR2: MNHEY and SVGAGI. V lost 2 bases to trimming and J lost 8 bases, with 15 bases between them.

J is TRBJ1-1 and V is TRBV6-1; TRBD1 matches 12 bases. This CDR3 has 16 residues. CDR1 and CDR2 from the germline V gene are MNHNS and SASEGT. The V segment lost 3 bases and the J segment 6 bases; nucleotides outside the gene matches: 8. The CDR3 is CASSEPGQGAVAEAFF. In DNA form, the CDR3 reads TGTGCCAGCAGTGAGCCGGGACAGGGGGCCGTGGCTGAAGCTTTCTTT.

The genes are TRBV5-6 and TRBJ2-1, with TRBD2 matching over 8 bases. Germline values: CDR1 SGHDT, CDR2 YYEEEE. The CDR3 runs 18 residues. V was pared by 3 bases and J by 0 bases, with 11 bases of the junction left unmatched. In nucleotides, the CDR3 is TGTGCCAGCAGCTCCTTAGGGGGAGCGGGGGACTCCTACAATGAGCAGTTCTTC. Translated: CASSSLGGAGDSYNEQFF.

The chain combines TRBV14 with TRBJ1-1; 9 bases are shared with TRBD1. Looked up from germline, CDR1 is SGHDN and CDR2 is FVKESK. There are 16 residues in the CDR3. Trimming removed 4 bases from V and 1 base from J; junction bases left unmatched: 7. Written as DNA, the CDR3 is TGTGCCAGCAGCCCCCTATGGGGACAGGGGAACACTGAAGCTTTCTTT. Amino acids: CASSPLWGQGNTEAFF.

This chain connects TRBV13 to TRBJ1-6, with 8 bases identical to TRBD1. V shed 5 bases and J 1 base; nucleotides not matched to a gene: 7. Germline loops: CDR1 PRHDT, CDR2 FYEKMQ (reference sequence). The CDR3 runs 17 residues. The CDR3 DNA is TGTGCCAGCAGCCAGGGGGCTTCCAGTTCCTATAATTCACCCCTCCACTTT. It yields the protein CASSQGASSSYNSPLHF.

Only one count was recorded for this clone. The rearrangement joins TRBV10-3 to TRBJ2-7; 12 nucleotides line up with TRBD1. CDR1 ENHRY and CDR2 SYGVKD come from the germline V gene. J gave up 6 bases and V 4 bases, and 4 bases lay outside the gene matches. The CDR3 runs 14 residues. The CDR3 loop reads CAISGGQGAGEQYF. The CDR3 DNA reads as TGTGCCATCAGTGGGGGACAGGGGGCGGGCGAGCAGTACTTC.

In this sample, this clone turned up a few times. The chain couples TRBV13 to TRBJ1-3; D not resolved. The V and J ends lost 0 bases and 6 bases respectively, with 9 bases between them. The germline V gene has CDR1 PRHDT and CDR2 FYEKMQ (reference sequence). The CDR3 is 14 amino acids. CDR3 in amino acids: CASSLGADSNTIYF. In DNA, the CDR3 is TGTGCCAGCAGCTTAGGGGCAGATTCAAACACCATATATTTT.

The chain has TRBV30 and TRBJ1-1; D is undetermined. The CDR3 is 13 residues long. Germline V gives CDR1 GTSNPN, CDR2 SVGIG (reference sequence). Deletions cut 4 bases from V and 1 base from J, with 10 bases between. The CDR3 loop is CAWNPHGNTEAFF. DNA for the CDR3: TGTGCCTGGAACCCCCACGGGAACACTGAAGCTTTCTTT.

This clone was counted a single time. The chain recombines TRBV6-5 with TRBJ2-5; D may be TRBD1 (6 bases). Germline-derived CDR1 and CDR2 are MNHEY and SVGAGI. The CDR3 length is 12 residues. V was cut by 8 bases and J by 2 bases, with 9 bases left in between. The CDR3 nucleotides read TGTGCCAGCGGGACAACACAAGAGACCCAGTACTTC. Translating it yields CASGTTQETQYF.

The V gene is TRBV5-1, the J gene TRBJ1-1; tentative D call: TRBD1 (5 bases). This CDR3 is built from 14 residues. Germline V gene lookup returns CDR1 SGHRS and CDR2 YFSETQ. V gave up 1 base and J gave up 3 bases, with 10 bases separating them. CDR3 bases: TGCGCCAGCAGCTTGACAGGAGGGGACACTGAAGCTTTCTTT. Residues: CASSLTGGDTEAFF. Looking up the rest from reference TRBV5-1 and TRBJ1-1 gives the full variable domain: KAGVTQTPRYLIKTRGQQVTLSCSPISGHRSVSWYQQTPGQGLQFLFEYFSETQRNKGNFPGRFSGRQFSNSRSEMNVSTLELGDSALYLCASSLTGGDTEAFFGQGTRLTVV.

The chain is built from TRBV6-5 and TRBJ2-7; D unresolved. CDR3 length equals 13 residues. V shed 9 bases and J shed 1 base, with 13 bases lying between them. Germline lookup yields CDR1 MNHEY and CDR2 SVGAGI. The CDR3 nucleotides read TGTGCCAGTGGCTACAGTCAATCCTACGAGCAGTACTTC. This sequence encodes CASGYSQSYEQYF.

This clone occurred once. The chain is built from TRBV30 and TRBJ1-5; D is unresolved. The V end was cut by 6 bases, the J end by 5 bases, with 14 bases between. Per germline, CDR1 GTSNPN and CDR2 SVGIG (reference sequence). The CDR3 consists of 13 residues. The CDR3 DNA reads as TGTGCCTGTTCTTTGAGTACTGATCAGCCCCAGCATTTT. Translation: CACSLSTDQPQHF.

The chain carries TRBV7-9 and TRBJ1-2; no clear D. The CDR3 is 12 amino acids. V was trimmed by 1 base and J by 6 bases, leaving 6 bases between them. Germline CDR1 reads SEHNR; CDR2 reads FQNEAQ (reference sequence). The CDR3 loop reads CASSLGRDGYTF. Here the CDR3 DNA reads TGTGCCAGCAGCTTAGGTCGAGATGGCTACACCTTC.

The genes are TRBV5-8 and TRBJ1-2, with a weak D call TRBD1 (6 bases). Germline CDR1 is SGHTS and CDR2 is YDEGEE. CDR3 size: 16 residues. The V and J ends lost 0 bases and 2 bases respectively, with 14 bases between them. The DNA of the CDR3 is TGTGCCAGCAGCTTGGGCAGGGGTCAAGGAAACTATGGCTACACCTTC. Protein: CASSLGRGQGNYGYTF. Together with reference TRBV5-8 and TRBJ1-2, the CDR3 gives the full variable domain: EAGVTQSPTHLIKTRGQQATLRCSPISGHTSVYWYQQALGLGLQFLLWYDEGEERNRGNFPPRFSGRQFPNYSSELNVNALELEDSALYLCASSLGRGQGNYGYTFGSGTRLTVV.

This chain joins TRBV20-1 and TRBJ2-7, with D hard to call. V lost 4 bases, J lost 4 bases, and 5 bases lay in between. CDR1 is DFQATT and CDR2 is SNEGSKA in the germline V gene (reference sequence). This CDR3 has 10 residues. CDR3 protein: CSATTYEQYF. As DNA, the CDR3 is TGCAGTGCTACAACTTACGAGCAGTACTTC.

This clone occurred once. The CDR3 DNA sequence: TGTGCCATCTGGTCCGGGACACAAAATGAAAAACTGTTTTTT. This encodes CAIWSGTQNEKLFF. The chain employs TRBV10-3 and TRBJ1-4, with D possibly matching TRBD1 (6 bases). V was clipped by 8 bases and J by 5 bases, with 15 bases between them. The CDR3 covers 14 residues. Germline CDR1 ENHRY, CDR2 SYGVKD.

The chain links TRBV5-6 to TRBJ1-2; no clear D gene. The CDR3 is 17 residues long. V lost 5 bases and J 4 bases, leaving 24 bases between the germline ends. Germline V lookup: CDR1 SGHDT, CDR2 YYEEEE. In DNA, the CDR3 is TGTGCCAGCAGTTTCTTTACCCGGTTGAGCCCCTCCTATGGCTACACCTTC. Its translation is CASSFFTRLSPSYGYTF.

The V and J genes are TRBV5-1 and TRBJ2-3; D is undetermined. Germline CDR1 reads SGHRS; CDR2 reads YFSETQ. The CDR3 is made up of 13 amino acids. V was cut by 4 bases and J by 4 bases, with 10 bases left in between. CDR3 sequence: CASSPDISDTQYF. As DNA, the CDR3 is TGCGCCAGCAGCCCAGATATCTCAGATACGCAGTATTTT.

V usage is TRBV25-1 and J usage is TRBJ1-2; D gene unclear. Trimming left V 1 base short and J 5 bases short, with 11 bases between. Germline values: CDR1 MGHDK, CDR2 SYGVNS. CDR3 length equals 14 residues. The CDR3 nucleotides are TGTGCCAGCAGTGAATCGGTAGCCGTTTATGGCTACACCTTC. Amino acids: CASSESVAVYGYTF.

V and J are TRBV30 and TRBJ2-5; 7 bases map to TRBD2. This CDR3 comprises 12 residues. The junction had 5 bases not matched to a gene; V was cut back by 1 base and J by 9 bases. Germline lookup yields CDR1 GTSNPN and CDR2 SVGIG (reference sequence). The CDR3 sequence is CAWSAGGRPQYF. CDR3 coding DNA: TGTGCCTGGAGTGCGGGGGGAAGGCCCCAGTACTTC.